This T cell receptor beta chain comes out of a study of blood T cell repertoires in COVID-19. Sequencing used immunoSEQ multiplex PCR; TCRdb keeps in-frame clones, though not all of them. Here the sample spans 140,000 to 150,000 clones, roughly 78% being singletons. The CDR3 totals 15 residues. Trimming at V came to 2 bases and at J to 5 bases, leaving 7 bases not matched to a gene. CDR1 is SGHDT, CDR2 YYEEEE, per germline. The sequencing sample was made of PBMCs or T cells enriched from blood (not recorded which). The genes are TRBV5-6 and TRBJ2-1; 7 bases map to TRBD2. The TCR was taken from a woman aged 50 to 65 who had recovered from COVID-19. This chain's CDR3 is CASSLRGRGDNEQFF. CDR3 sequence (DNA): TGTGCCAGCAGCTTACGAGGACGGGGGGACAATGAGCAGTTCTTC.